These T cell receptor beta chains were read from a single sample in a study of long-term antiretroviral therapy in people with HIV. The protocol was immunoSEQ multiplex PCR, while the TCRdb copy is restricted to in-frame clones and leaves out a portion. The sample holds under 9,000 clones; over 75% are singletons and the top ten take approximately 15%. This specimen consisted of unsorted PBMCs, obtained 0.1 years after starting antiretroviral therapy. The receptors were gathered from a man in his forties with HIV. Both conserved end residues are part of each CDR3. The order of the fields is V gene, J gene, D gene, clone size, CDR3 protein, CDR3 DNA. The D gene is left open where the match is weak. The size field is filled for only some rows; it gives once, few, many or a size class.

V gene: TRBV9; J gene: TRBJ1-2; D gene: NA; clone size: NA; CDR3 protein: CASTGLRIYGYTF; CDR3 DNA: TGTGCCAGCACTGGACTTCGGATCTATGGCTACACCTTC
V gene: TRBV30; J gene: TRBJ1-2; D gene: NA; clone size: NA; CDR3 protein: CAWSVPGDGYTF; CDR3 DNA: TGTGCCTGGAGTGTACCGGGTGATGGCTACACCTTC
V gene: TRBV11-2; J gene: TRBJ1-1; D gene: TRBD1; clone size: NA; CDR3 protein: CASSFGDRGDTEAFF; CDR3 DNA: TGTGCCAGCAGCTTCGGGGACAGGGGTGACACTGAAGCTTTCTTT
V gene: TRBV6-5; J gene: TRBJ1-1; D gene: NA; clone size: NA; CDR3 protein: CASSYSRKNTEAFF; CDR3 DNA: TGTGCCAGCAGTTACTCTCGTAAGAACACTGAAGCTTTCTTT
V gene: TRBV7-2; J gene: TRBJ2-7; D gene: TRBD1; clone size: NA; CDR3 protein: CASSLQDRPGLYEQYF; CDR3 DNA: TGTGCCAGCAGCTTACAGGACAGGCCCGGACTCTACGAGCAGTACTTC
V gene: TRBV6-5; J gene: TRBJ1-2; D gene: NA; clone size: NA; CDR3 protein: CASRLGPIHYGYTF; CDR3 DNA: TGTGCCAGCAGACTCGGACCGATACACTATGGCTACACCTTC
V gene: TRBV30; J gene: TRBJ2-7; D gene: NA; clone size: NA; CDR3 protein: CAWSDRVRDYEQYF; CDR3 DNA: TGTGCCTGGAGTGACAGGGTCCGGGACTACGAGCAGTACTTC
V gene: TRBV7-9; J gene: TRBJ2-3; D gene: TRBD1; clone size: NA; CDR3 protein: CASRAGTGVTDTQYF; CDR3 DNA: TGTGCCAGCAGAGCCGGGACAGGGGTCACAGATACGCAGTATTTT
V gene: TRBV4-1; J gene: TRBJ2-2; D gene: NA; clone size: medium-sized; CDR3 protein: CASSPLTGELFF; CDR3 DNA: TGCGCCAGCAGCCCTTTGACCGGGGAGCTGTTTTTT
V gene: TRBV6-1; J gene: TRBJ1-2; D gene: NA; clone size: NA; CDR3 protein: CASIRVANYGYTF; CDR3 DNA: TGTGCCAGCATCCGAGTAGCTAACTATGGCTACACCTTC